The 16 T cell receptor beta chains below come from one sample, sequenced in a study of shared clonotypes between healthy human individuals. Only in-frame clones appear in the TCRdb table, and some are missing; sequencing was by immunoSEQ multiplex PCR. The sample shows 2 million to 3 million clones, 80% to 95% of them seen only once. The sequencing sample was made of naive CD4+ T cells from PBMCs. As for subset: CD45RA+ positively selected. All receptors derive from a man between 18 and 29 years old in good health. Some clones in this sample may be carry-over from other donors' samples.

The rearrangement joins TRBV5-6 to TRBJ1-6; 7 bases match TRBD1. This CDR3 is 14 amino acids long. V lost 3 bases to trimming and J lost 6 bases; unmatched junction nucleotides: 3. Germline CDR1 reads SGHDT; CDR2 reads YYEEEE. CDR3 in DNA: TGTGCCAGCAGCTGGGGGACAGTTAATTCACCCCTCCACTTT. Protein: CASSWGTVNSPLHF.

The CDR3 nucleotides read TGTGCCAGCAGTCCAGGGGAAGGGACCCAGCATTTT. It yields the protein CASSPGEGTQHF. This rearrangement joins TRBV2 to TRBJ1-5, with D possibly TRBD1 on 6 matching bases. Trimming stripped 5 bases from V and 11 bases from J, with 13 bases between. The CDR3 consists of 12 residues. Germline assignment: CDR1 SNHLY and CDR2 FYNNEI.

V gene TRBV9 combines with J gene TRBJ1-1; the D is unclear. The length of the CDR3 is 15 residues. Between the trimmed V and J ends, which lost 0 bases and 1 base, there was a span of 10 bases. Germline V gene sequence: CDR1 SGDLS, CDR2 YYNGEE. This CDR3 reads CASSVALTENTEAFF. In DNA, the CDR3 is TGTGCCAGCAGCGTAGCCTTAACAGAGAACACTGAAGCTTTCTTT.

Comments on this clone: Other DNA sequences within the sample encode an identical CDR3. The chain has TRBV6-5 and TRBJ2-3; D is ambiguous. Germline CDR1 is MNHEY and CDR2 is SVGAGI. The length of the CDR3 is 12 residues. Deletions cut 5 bases from V and 8 bases from J, with 11 bases between. CDR3 nucleotide sequence: TGTGCCAGCAGTCCGAGAACCGGTACGCAGTATTTT. It translates to CASSPRTGTQYF.

The chain couples TRBV25-1 to TRBJ2-7, with D perhaps matching TRBD2 (5 bases). Between the trimmed V and J ends, which lost 3 bases and 2 bases, there was a span of 14 bases. CDR1 is MGHDK and CDR2 is SYGVNS in the germline V gene. The CDR3 is made up of 15 amino acids. CDR3 protein: CASSDPSGPAYEQYF. Written as DNA, the CDR3 is TGTGCCAGCAGTGATCCGAGCGGCCCCGCCTACGAGCAGTACTTC.

The chain has TRBV6-1 and TRBJ1-3, with D uncertain. The V end was cut by 5 bases, the J end by 2 bases, with 10 bases between. Germline loops: CDR1 MNHNS, CDR2 SASEGT. This CDR3 has 14 amino acids. The CDR3 coding sequence is TGTGCCAGCAGTCCTGGGTATACTGGAAACACCATATATTTT. It specifies CASSPGYTGNTIYF.

The V call is TRBV5-4, the J call TRBJ1-2; a weak D match, TRBD1 (5 bases). CDR3 size: 14 residues. CDR1 is SGHNT and CDR2 is YYREEE in the germline V gene (reference sequence). Trimming took off 4 bases at V and 7 bases at J, with 17 bases between the two ends. CDR3 nucleotide sequence: TGTGCCAGCAGCATAGGGACGGGGAGTGGTGGCTACACCTTC. This encodes CASSIGTGSGGYTF.

This chain uses TRBV5-6 with TRBJ2-5, with TRBD2 matching over 10 bases. The V segment lost 0 bases and the J segment 4 bases; nucleotides outside the gene matches: 3. In germline, CDR1 is SGHDT, CDR2 YYEEEE. The CDR3 has 15 residues. The CDR3 DNA is TGTGCCAGCAGCTTGGTGGCTAGCGGGAGAGAGACCCAGTACTTC. Its protein is CASSLVASGRETQYF.

The rearrangement joins TRBV4-3 to TRBJ2-3, with a tentative D call TRBD2 (5 bases). Trimming stripped 1 base from V and 4 bases from J, with 12 bases between. The V gene's germline CDR1 is LGHNA and CDR2 YSLEER. This CDR3 contains 15 residues. CDR3 bases: TGCGCCAGCAGCCAAGGGGCGGACGGGGCAGATACGCAGTATTTT. It translates to CASSQGADGADTQYF.

This rearrangement joins TRBV5-1 to TRBJ2-4; no definite D call. Germline CDR1 SGHRS, CDR2 YFSETQ. The CDR3 runs to 13 residues. Trimming took off 6 bases at V and 5 bases at J, with 12 bases between the two ends. The CDR3 nucleotides read TGCGCCAGCACCCTAGGACCCGAAAACATTCAGTACTTC. Translating gives CASTLGPENIQYF.

The chain recombines TRBV21-1 with TRBJ2-1; TRBD1, the table's D call, lacks a check against the DNA. TRBV21-1 is marked as a pseudogene. This CDR3 has 19 amino acids. The DNA of the CDR3 is TGTGCCAGCAGCCCACGCTCGGGACAGGGTTTGGGCTCCTACAATGAGCAGTTCTTC. Protein product: CASSPRSGQGLGSYNEQFF.

The chain joins TRBV25-1 to TRBJ1-3; a weak D match, TRBD1 (6 bases). Trimming pared 11 bases from V and 2 bases from J, leaving 13 bases between. Per germline, CDR1 MGHDK and CDR2 SYGVNS. The CDR3 runs 13 residues. The CDR3 is CAAQGQAGNTIYF. In DNA form, the CDR3 reads TGTGCCGCTCAGGGGCAGGCTGGAAACACCATATATTTT.

This chain links TRBV19 with TRBJ1-1; 7 bases align to TRBD1. Looked up from germline, CDR1 is LNHDA and CDR2 is SQIVND (reference sequence). The CDR3 is 13 amino acids. V lost 6 bases, J lost 1 base, and 2 bases stayed unmatched. The CDR3 coding sequence is TGTGCCAGTAGGCGACAGGGGAACACTGAAGCTTTCTTT. Amino acids: CASRRQGNTEAFF.

The J gene is TRBJ2-3, the V gene TRBV4-3; unclear D gene. The CDR3 totals 17 residues. Trimming stripped 1 base from V and 0 bases from J, with 14 bases between. Germline V gene lookup returns CDR1 LGHNA and CDR2 YSLEER. CDR3 residues: CASSQVGFPRSTDTQYF. Written as DNA, the CDR3 is TGCGCCAGCAGCCAAGTTGGATTCCCGCGGAGCACAGATACGCAGTATTTT.

The chain recombines TRBV7-3 with TRBJ2-1, with D possibly being TRBD2 (6 bases). V was shortened by 5 bases and J by 13 bases, with 21 bases between the two germline ends. This CDR3 has 14 residues. Germline V gene lookup returns CDR1 SGHTA and CDR2 FQGTGA. The CDR3 DNA reads as TGTGCCAGCAGCCCAAGGGGAGGTATTAATCACCAGTTCTTC. Protein: CASSPRGGINHQFF. The variable domain in full, completed from reference TRBV7-3 and TRBJ2-1, reads GAGVSQTPSNKVTEKGKYVELRCDPISGHTALYWYRQSLGQGPEFLIYFQGTGAADDSGLPNDRFFAVRPEGSVSTLKIQRTERGDSAVYLCASSPRGGINHQFFGPGTRLTVL.

In its sample, this clone was seen once. CDR3 sequence (DNA): TGTGCCTGGACAGGATCGGGTGGCTACACCTTC. As protein: CAWTGSGGYTF. The rearrangement links TRBV30 to TRBJ1-2; D unresolved. This CDR3 comprises 11 residues. The V gene's germline CDR1 is GTSNPN and CDR2 SVGIG (reference sequence). V gave up 4 bases and J gave up 7 bases, with 10 bases separating them.